The source of this T cell receptor (beta chain) is a study of T cells in Graves' hyperthyroidism and ophthalmopathy. Study-wide findings and caveats: Stable hyperthyroidism was told apart from ophthalmopathy by a model built on 13 V-J features.

Germline CDR1 reads LGHDT; CDR2 reads YNNKEL (reference sequence). The CDR3 is made up of 13 amino acids. V lost 4 bases to trimming and J lost 5 bases, with 12 bases between them. Details on this clonotype: Its target is not known.

Amplification targeted TCR beta CDR3 regions from RNA transcripts. A set of HTBI primers served as the primers for a first-round RT-PCR of the TCR CDR3. TCRdb re-analysed the multiplex PCR reads in MiXCR, keeping a single row per CDR3 protein. Of 650,000 to 750,000 distinct CDR3 sequences in the sample, 14% were seen once. This chain links TRBV3-1 with TRBJ2-7; no firm D call. This receptor was obtained from a woman aged 18-29 years with Graves' hyperthyroidism. Source material: blood. The CDR3 loop reads CASSPRSRDEQYF. In nucleotides, the CDR3 is TGTGCCAGCAGCCCACGGTCCCGGGACGAGCAGTACTTC.